This T cell receptor (beta chain) was identified in a study of blood T cell repertoires in COVID-19. On the study more broadly: The samples span acute and convalescent COVID-19 from the United States, Italy and Spain. The analysed material was cDNA or gDNA that came from T cells, B-cell-depleted T cells, or PBMCs.

Per the original data handling: It was from reference gene primer amplification that nucleated cell counts were estimated. Here immunoSEQ multiplex PCR was the method, and the copy in TCRdb shows in-frame clones only, minus some. D and trimming come from the DNA, and the V and J calls and clone size come from that table. The sample comprises approximately 120,000 clones, around three quarters of which are singletons, and 11% rests with the top ten. CDR3 length equals 17 residues. Losses at the gene ends were 2 bases for V and 0 bases for J; bases not matched to a gene: 6. Germline CDR1 KGHDR, CDR2 SFDVKD.

The V gene is TRBV24-1, the J gene TRBJ2-1; 7 bases map to TRBD2. The sequenced material came from peripheral blood. The sequence derives from a human donor in a cohort sampled during active COVID-19. The CDR3 nucleotides are TGTGCCACCAGTGATTCCGGGACGGGGGGCTCCTACAATGAGCAGTTCTTC. It encodes CATSDSGTGGSYNEQFF.